The 5 T cell receptor beta chains below were found in one sample sequenced in a study of ipilimumab plus nivolumab after autologous stem cell transplantation. Sequenced by immunoSEQ multiplex PCR; TCRdb stores in-frame clones only, minus some. The sample contains 15,000 to 20,000 clones, about 72% of which appear only once. This material consisted of PBMCs, taken in a trial of ipilimumab plus nivolumab as post-transplant consolidation. The receptors here all came from a male donor with diffuse large B-cell lymphoma.

The V and J genes are TRBV2 and TRBJ1-4; D is undetermined. Germline CDR1 SNHLY, CDR2 FYNNEI. V was shortened by 4 bases and J by 8 bases, with 20 bases between the two germline ends. CDR3 length equals 16 residues. The CDR3 protein is CASSGRAPFSWEKLFF. The CDR3 nucleotides read TGTGCCAGCAGTGGCCGGGCCCCTTTCTCATGGGAAAAACTGTTTTTT. Filled out from reference TRBV2 and TRBJ1-4, the complete variable domain reads EPEVTQTPSHQVTQMGQEVILRCVPISNHLYFYWYRQILGQKVEFLVSFYNNEISEKSEIFDDQFSVERPDGSNFTLKIRSTKLEDSAMYFCASSGRAPFSWEKLFFGSGTQLSVL.

The rearrangement joins TRBV10-3 to TRBJ2-7; no definite D call. Trimming pared 4 bases from V and 4 bases from J, leaving 11 bases between. From germline, CDR1 is ENHRY and CDR2 SYGVKD. This CDR3 spans 13 amino acids. The CDR3: CAISADGTYEQYF. CDR3 nucleotides: TGTGCCATCAGTGCGGACGGAACGTACGAGCAGTACTTC.

The chain uses TRBV18 and TRBJ2-7; D unresolved. Trimming removed 3 bases at V and 0 bases at J, with 9 bases between. The CDR3 consists of 14 residues. The germline V gene encodes CDR1 KGHSH and CDR2 LQKENI. The CDR3 DNA follows: TGTGCCAGCTCACCCCCCCAGCCCTCCTACGAGCAGTACTTC. It specifies CASSPPQPSYEQYF.

This clone showed up many times. J is TRBJ1-6 and V is TRBV6-5, with 10 bases matching TRBD1. The germline CDR1 and CDR2 sequences are MNHEY and SVGAGI. The CDR3 has 14 residues. The V gene end was trimmed by 4 bases and the J gene end by 9 bases; junction bases not matched to a gene: 3. The CDR3 region is CASSWDRGGSPLHF. CDR3 nucleotides: TGTGCCAGCAGTTGGGACAGGGGCGGTTCACCCCTCCACTTT.

This clone came up a few times. This rearrangement joins TRBV15 to TRBJ1-1; possibly TRBD1 for D (5 bases). The germline CDR1 and CDR2 sequences are LNHNV and YYDKDF (reference sequence). V lost 2 bases and J lost 6, with 7 bases in between. The CDR3 has 12 residues. In nucleotides, the CDR3 is TGTGCCACCAGCAGAATGGGGGCTGAAGCTTTCTTT. It specifies CATSRMGAEAFF.